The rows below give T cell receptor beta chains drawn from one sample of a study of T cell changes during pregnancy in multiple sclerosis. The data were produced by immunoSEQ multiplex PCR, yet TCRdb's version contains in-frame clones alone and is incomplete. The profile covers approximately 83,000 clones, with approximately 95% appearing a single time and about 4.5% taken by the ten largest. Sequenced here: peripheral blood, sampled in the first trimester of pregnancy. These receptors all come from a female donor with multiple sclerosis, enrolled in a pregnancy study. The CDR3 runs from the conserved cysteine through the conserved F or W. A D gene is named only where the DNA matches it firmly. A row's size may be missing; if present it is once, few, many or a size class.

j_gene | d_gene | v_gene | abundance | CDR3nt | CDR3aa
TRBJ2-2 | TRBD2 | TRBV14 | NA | TGTGCCAGCAGCCAAGATGCCACCACAGGCGGGAGGATGAACACCGGGGAGCTGTTTTTT | CASSQDATTGGRMNTGELFF
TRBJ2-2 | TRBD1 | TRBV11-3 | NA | TGTGCCAGCAGCCCGGACAGGGTGGGGGAGCTGTTTTTT | CASSPDRVGELFF
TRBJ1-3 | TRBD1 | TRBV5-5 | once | TGTGCCAGCAGCTTTGACCGGGACAGTGGAAACACCATATATTTT | CASSFDRDSGNTIYF
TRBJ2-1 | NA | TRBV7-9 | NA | TGTGCCAGCAGCTTAGATTTCAGGGTCAATGAGCAGTTCTTC | CASSLDFRVNEQFF
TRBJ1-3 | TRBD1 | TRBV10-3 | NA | TGTGCCATCAGTGAAGGGACAGGGACGGGTCTAGGAAACACCATATATTTT | CAISEGTGTGLGNTIYF
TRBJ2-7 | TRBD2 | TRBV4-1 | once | TGCGCCAGCAGCCAAGTAGAACTAGCGGAATACGAGCAGTACTTC | CASSQVELAEYEQYF
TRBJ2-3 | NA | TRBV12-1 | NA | TGTGCCAGCAGCTTCGGAGGCTCTCTCACAGATACGCAGTATTTT | CASSFGGSLTDTQYF
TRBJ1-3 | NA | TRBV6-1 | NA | TGTGCCAGCAGTCCTCAGGGGAGTAACACCATATATTTT | CASSPQGSNTIYF
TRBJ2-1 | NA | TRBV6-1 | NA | TGTGCCAGCTCTCTCGCGGGATCAAATGAGCAGTTCTTC | CASSLAGSNEQFF
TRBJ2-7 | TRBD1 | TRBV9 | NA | TGTGCCAGCAGCGTGGGACAGGGAGACGAGCAGTACTTC | CASSVGQGDEQYF
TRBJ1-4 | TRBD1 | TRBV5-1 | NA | TGCGCCAGCAGCCTCCCCACAGGGGAAGGGAATGAAAAACTGTTTTTT | CASSLPTGEGNEKLFF
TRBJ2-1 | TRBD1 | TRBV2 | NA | TGTGCCAGCCTTGGGGGACAGGTCCCCAATGAGCAGTTCTTC | CASLGGQVPNEQFF
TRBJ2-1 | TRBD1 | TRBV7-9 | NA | TGTGCCAGCAGCTCTTTCCGGGACAGCGACAATGAGCAGTTCTTC | CASSSFRDSDNEQFF
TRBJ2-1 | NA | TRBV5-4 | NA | TGTGCCAGCAGCTTCCGGGAAAACAATGAGCAGTTCTTC | CASSFRENNEQFF
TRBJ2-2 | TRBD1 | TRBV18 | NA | TGTGCCAGCTCACCAACAGGGGGCTTCACCGGGGAGCTGTTTTTT | CASSPTGGFTGELFF
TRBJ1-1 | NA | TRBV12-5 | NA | TGTGCTAGTGGTTTGGTACTCGGACAGTCATCAATGAACACTGAAGCTTTCTTT | CASGLVLGQSSMNTEAFF
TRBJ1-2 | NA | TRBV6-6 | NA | TGTGCCAGCAGTTACGGACAGTTAGATGGCTACACCTTC | CASSYGQLDGYTF
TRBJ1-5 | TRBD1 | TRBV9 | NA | TGTGCCAGCAGCGTCGGACAGGGGGAGAATCAGCCCCAGCATTTT | CASSVGQGENQPQHF
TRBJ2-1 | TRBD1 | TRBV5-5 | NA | TGTGCCAGCAGCCGCCACAGGGGGAATGAGCAGTTCTTC | CASSRHRGNEQFF
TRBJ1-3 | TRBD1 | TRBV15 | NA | TGTGCCACCAGCAATGACAGGGCTGGAAACACCATATATTTT | CATSNDRAGNTIYF